This T cell receptor beta chain emerged from a study of T cells and Merkel cell carcinoma outcomes (dated by TCRdb to 2020 to 2022). Some background on the complete study: The tumor T-cell repertoire, together with T-cell density, was examined as a predictor of clinical outcome in patients with Merkel cell carcinoma. Results the study describes overall, beyond this receptor: Clinical outcomes in Merkel cell carcinoma patients were reported to be predicted by T-cell repertoire features combined with T-cell density.

For CDR1 and CDR2, the germline V gene lists SQVTM and ANQGSEA. Spanning cysteine to phenylalanine, the CDR3 consists of 11 amino acids. The only DNA kept is the CDR3, 33 bases in frame from the first base. V is cut by 4 bases and J by 4 bases, and the space between the germline ends is 6 bases. Concerning this clone itself: Its antigen is still unknown. Qualities for individual bases were not recorded, and no much larger clone is one base off.

The library was obtained by the immunoSEQ multiplex PCR assay. The source is immuneACCESS, and TCRdb retained only in-frame sequences with V and J called. Part of the clones is not carried over; for the studies checked, unresolved V genes explain less than half of this, and the remainder is unexplained. This sample is represented by about 1,900 clones; 85% to 95% of them were singletons. About 1.4% of the sample is in the top ten clones. Samples were obtained from patients with Merkel cell carcinoma. The TCR was taken from a human donor with Merkel cell carcinoma. The sequenced sample was tumor tissue from Merkel cell carcinoma. Here the chain combines TRBV29-1 and TRBJ2-3; the D gene remains uncertain. The CDR3 reads as follows: CSVVSADTQYF. The DNA sequence follows: TGCAGCGTTGTATCGGCAGATACGCAGTATTTT.